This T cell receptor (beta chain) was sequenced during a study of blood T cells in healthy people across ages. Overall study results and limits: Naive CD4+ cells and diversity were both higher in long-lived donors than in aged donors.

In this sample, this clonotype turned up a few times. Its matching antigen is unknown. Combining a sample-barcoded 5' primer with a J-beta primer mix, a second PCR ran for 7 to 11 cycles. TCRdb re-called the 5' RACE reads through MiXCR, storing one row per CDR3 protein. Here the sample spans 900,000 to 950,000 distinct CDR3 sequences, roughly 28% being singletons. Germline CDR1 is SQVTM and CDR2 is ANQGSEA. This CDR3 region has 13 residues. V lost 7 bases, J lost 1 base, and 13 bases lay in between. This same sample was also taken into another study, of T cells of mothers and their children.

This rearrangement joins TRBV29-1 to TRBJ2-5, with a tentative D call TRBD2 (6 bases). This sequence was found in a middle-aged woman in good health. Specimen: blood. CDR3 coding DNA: TGCAGCGCCGGCGGAGGGCTCCAAGAGACCCAGTACTTC. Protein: CSAGGGLQETQYF. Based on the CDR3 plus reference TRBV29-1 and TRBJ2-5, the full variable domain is SAVISQKPSRDICQRGTSLTIQCQVDSQVTMMFWYRQQPGQSLTLIATANQGSEATYESGFVIDKFPISRPNLTFSTLTVSNMSPEDSSIYLCSAGGGLQETQYFGPGTRLLVL.